This T cell receptor (beta chain) comes out of a study of blood T cell repertoires in COVID-19. Study-wide background: Spain, Italy and the United States supplied samples that represented acute and convalescent COVID-19. Sources were T cells, B-cell-depleted T cells, or PBMCs; the material itself was cDNA or gDNA.

Original data processing: Amplified reference gene primers provided the basis for estimating nucleated cell counts. Profiling relied on immunoSEQ multiplex PCR, and the TCRdb table lists in-frame clones only, not all of them. The V and J calls and clone size come from that table; D and trimming were worked out from the DNA. Of just under 30,000 clones listed, about 80% are singletons. CDR1 is SGHDN and CDR2 is FVKESK in the germline V gene. There are 14 residues in the CDR3. The V end was cut by 0 bases, the J end by 5 bases, with 10 bases between. This sequence originates from a woman between 65 and 79 years old with acute or convalescent COVID-19. Specimen: peripheral blood. This chain joins TRBV14 and TRBJ2-5; no firm D call. CDR3 coding DNA: TGTGCCAGCAGCCAAGACCGCCAGATCGAGACCCAGTACTTC. This codes for CASSQDRQIETQYF.